This TCR beta chain was obtained from a study of neurological immune-mediated disorders. The CDR3 totals 13 residues. Trimming stripped 2 bases from V and 4 bases from J, with 7 bases between. CDR1 is SGHRS and CDR2 is YFSETQ in the germline V gene. This clonotype was observed at least ten times. From the 5' RACE reads, TCRdb called clonotypes with MiXCR, one entry per CDR3 protein. The table includes some 15,000 distinct CDR3 sequences, under 3.5% detected once. Input material: CD8+ T cells from blood. The clonotype was recovered from a woman aged 40 to 49 in good health. V usage is TRBV5-1 and J usage is TRBJ1-5, with D unresolved. The CDR3 nucleotides are TGCGCCAGCAGCTTAACGGTGAATCAGCCCCAGCATTTT. This codes for CASSLTVNQPQHF.